Listed below are T cell receptor beta chains from one sample, sequenced in a study of cytomegalovirus exposure and HLA in healthy donors. TCRdb keeps only in-frame clones here, not all; method: immunoSEQ multiplex PCR. Of tens of thousands of clones listed, 85% to 95% are singletons. The sequencing sample was made of PBMCs. Receptors were obtained from a woman between 18 and 29 years old in good health and CMV-seronegative. CDR3s include the opening cysteine and the closing phenylalanine or tryptophan.

j_gene,v_gene,CDR3aa
TRBJ2-2,TRBV30,CAWSGTSGRANGELFF
TRBJ2-2,TRBV21-1,CASSKDGGPRILGELFF
TRBJ2-7,TRBV18,CASSPTTHYEQYF
TRBJ1-3,TRBV19,CASQPRETGNTIYF
TRBJ2-2,TRBV30,CAWSLLDREFGELFF
TRBJ1-1,TRBV28,CASNDRGRDEAFF
TRBJ2-2,TRBV30,CAWSWQGAYTGELFF
TRBJ2-7,TRBV28,CASSFRSSVIYEQYF
TRBJ2-1,TRBV4-3,CASSQFSLAALNEQFF
TRBJ2-1,TRBV2,CASSGLAALSGQFF
TRBJ1-1,TRBV5-1,CASSLNSYTEAFF
TRBJ1-1,TRBV15,CATSRDGVKNTEAFF
TRBJ2-1,TRBV29-1,CSVDSSNNEQFF
TRBJ2-1,TRBV7-9,CASSSPALGQGRGEQFF
TRBJ1-5,TRBV7-8,CASSLLIGGGYSNQPQHF
TRBJ1-3,TRBV7-8,CASSLRRREDGNTIYF
TRBJ1-2,TRBV27,CASSFPGARGYTF
TRBJ2-1,TRBV9,CASSVGASGDNEQFF
TRBJ2-2,TRBV29-1,CSIGLFSTGELFF
TRBJ2-1,TRBV4-3,CASSRTSAGTDEQFF
TRBJ1-2,TRBV5-1,CASSLIGQATDGYTF
TRBJ1-4,TRBV7-2,CASSLEWDRENEKLFF
TRBJ2-3,TRBV7-6,CASSLVFAGTTERRDTQYF
TRBJ1-3,TRBV6-5,CASSYSTVSGNTIYF
TRBJ1-5,TRBV7-2,CASSLSGRGHRGNQPQHF
TRBJ2-6,TRBV18,CASSPNQGRRALPGANVLTF